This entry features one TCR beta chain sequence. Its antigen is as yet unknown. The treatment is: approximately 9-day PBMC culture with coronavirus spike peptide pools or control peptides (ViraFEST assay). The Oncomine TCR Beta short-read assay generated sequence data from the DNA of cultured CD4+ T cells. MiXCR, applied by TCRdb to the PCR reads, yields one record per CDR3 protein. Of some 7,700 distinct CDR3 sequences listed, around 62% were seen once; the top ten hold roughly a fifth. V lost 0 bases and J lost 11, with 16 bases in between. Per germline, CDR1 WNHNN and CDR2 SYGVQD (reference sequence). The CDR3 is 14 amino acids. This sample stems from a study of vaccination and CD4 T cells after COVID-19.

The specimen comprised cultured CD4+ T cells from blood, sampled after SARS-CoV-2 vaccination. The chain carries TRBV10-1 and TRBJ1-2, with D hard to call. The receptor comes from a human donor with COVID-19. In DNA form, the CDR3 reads TGCGCCAGCAGTGAGTCGAAGTACGCGGTGACTTACACCTTC. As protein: CASSESKYAVTYTF.